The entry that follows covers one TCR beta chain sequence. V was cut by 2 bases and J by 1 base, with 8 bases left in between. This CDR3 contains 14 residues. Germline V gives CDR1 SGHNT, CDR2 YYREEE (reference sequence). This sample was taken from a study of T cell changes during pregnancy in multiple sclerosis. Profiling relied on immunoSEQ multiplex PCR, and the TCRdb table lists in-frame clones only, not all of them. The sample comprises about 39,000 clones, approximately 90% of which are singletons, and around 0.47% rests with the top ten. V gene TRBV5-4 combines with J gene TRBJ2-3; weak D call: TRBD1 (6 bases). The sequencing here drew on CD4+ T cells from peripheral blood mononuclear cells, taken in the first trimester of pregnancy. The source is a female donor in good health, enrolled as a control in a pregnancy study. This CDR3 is CASSFGGRTDTQYF. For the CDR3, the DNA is TGTGCCAGCAGCTTTGGGGGCCGCACAGATACGCAGTATTTT.